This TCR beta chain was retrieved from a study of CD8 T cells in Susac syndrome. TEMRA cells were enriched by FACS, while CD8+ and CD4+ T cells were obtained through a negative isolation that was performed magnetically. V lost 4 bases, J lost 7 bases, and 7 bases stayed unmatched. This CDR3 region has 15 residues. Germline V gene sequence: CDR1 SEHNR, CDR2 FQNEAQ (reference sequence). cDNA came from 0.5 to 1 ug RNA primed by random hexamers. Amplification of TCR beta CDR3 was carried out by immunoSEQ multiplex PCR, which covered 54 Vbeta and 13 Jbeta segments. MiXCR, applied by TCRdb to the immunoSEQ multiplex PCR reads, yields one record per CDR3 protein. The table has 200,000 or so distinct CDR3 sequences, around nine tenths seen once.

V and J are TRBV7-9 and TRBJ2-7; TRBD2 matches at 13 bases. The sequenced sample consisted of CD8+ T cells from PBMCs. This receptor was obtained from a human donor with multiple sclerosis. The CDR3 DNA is TGTGCCAGCAGCTCTACCGGGACTAGCGGGGAAGAGCAGTACTTC. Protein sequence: CASSSTGTSGEEQYF.